These 30 T cell receptor beta chains came from one sample sequenced in a study of blood T cell repertoires in COVID-19. TCRdb keeps only in-frame clones here, not all; method: immunoSEQ multiplex PCR. Here the sample spans around 190,000 clones, 76% being singletons. Sequencing was performed on peripheral blood. The receptor set was obtained from a woman aged 45-65 years with active or convalescent COVID-19.

The gene calls are TRBV7-2 and TRBJ1-2; 12 bases map to TRBD1. This CDR3 has 14 amino acids. The V gene's germline CDR1 is SGHTA and CDR2 FQGNSA. V was pared by 5 bases and J by 6 bases, with 4 bases of the junction left unmatched. CDR3 protein: CASSPGQGAHGYTF. CDR3 sequence (DNA): TGTGCCAGCAGCCCGGGACAGGGGGCGCATGGCTACACCTTC.

This clone was seen only a few times. The chain carries TRBV5-1 and TRBJ1-2; D possibly corresponds to TRBD1 (5 bases). This CDR3 contains 16 residues. Germline lookup yields CDR1 SGHRS and CDR2 YFSETQ. Trimming took 0 bases from V and 4 from J, leaving 16 bases between them. In DNA, the CDR3 is TGCGCCAGCAGCTTGGCCTTAGGGGCGCGAGGCTATGGCTACACCTTC. Translated: CASSLALGARGYGYTF.

This clone was counted between two and nine times. The DNA of the CDR3 is TGTGCCAGCAGGAAGGACAGCTCCAATGAGCAGTTCTTC. This encodes CASRKDSSNEQFF. The chain employs TRBV2 and TRBJ2-1, with D possibly being TRBD1 (6 bases). The CDR3 sequence is 13 residues long. With 6 bases removed from V and 6 bases from J, the gap between germline ends came to 12 bases. Germline CDR1 is SNHLY and CDR2 is FYNNEI.

The gene calls are TRBV5-4 and TRBJ2-3; no clear D gene. V lost 1 base to trimming and J lost 7 bases, with 13 bases between them. Germline-derived CDR1 and CDR2 are SGHNT and YYREEE (reference sequence). CDR3 length: 14 residues. CDR3 residues: CASSLSGVRNTQYF. The CDR3 DNA follows: TGTGCCAGCAGCTTGTCTGGAGTACGAAATACGCAGTATTTT. The complete variable domain, with remaining parts taken from reference TRBV5-4 and TRBJ2-3, reads ETGVTQSPTHLIKTRGQQVTLRCSSQSGHNTVSWYQQALGQGPQFIFQYYREEENGRGNFPPRFSGLQFPNYSSELNVNALELDDSALYLCASSLSGVRNTQYFGPGTRLTVL.

This chain links TRBV30 with TRBJ2-7; 8 positions agree with TRBD2. J was trimmed by 5 bases and V by 2 bases; bases with no gene match: 8. Germline lookup yields CDR1 GTSNPN and CDR2 SVGIG (reference sequence). The CDR3 totals 14 residues. The CDR3 reads CAWSPMGGRNEQYF. The CDR3 nucleotides are TGTGCCTGGAGTCCGATGGGCGGGAGGAACGAGCAGTACTTC.

The CDR3 spells CASSAAFRDTQYF. The CDR3 DNA sequence: TGTGCCAGCAGCGCTGCCTTCAGGGATACGCAGTATTTT. The V call is TRBV25-1, the J call TRBJ2-3; D not resolved. The CDR3 contains 13 residues. Trimming shortened V by 6 bases and J by 6 bases, and 13 bases separated the two germline ends. Germline CDR1 is MGHDK and CDR2 is SYGVNS.

This chain links TRBV4-3 with TRBJ1-2; 12 positions agree with TRBD1. V lost 5 bases to trimming and J lost 6 bases; unmatched junction nucleotides: 13. The CDR3 has 17 amino acids. The V gene's germline CDR1 is LGHNA and CDR2 YSLEER. The CDR3, as DNA: TGCGCCAGCAGCAACAGACGAGGGACAGGGGGCAGAGATGGCTACACCTTC. Translation: CASSNRRGTGGRDGYTF.

The gene calls are TRBV15 and TRBJ2-1, with D tentatively TRBD1 (6 bases). Germline assignment: CDR1 LNHNV and CDR2 YYDKDF (reference sequence). V lost 1 base, J lost 5 bases, and 18 bases lay in between. The CDR3 consists of 17 residues. The CDR3 loop is CATSRGVQGPGHNEQFF. In DNA, the CDR3 is TGTGCCACCAGCAGAGGAGTCCAGGGGCCTGGGCACAATGAGCAGTTCTTC.

The V gene is TRBV20-1, the J gene TRBJ2-1, with 11 bases lining up with TRBD2. V trimming: 6 bases; J trimming: 3 bases; junction bases outside the gene matches: 4. The CDR3 totals 14 residues. Germline V gene lookup returns CDR1 DFQATT and CDR2 SNEGSKA (reference sequence). Here the CDR3 reads CSASSGRVYNEQFF. The CDR3 DNA reads TGCAGTGCGAGTAGCGGGAGGGTCTACAATGAGCAGTTCTTC.

This chain links TRBV9 with TRBJ2-2; TRBD1 aligns across 8 bases. CDR3 length: 16 residues. Looked up from germline, CDR1 is SGDLS and CDR2 is YYNGEE. Trimming removed 4 bases from V and 2 bases from J; junction bases left unmatched: 7. CDR3: CASSPRGQGNTGELFF. CDR3 in DNA: TGTGCCAGCAGCCCCAGAGGACAGGGAAACACCGGGGAGCTGTTTTTT.

The chain combines TRBV6-1 with TRBJ2-1; D unresolved. Germline assignment: CDR1 MNHNS and CDR2 SASEGT. The CDR3 sequence is 15 residues long. The V end was cut by 3 bases, the J end by 3 bases, with 12 bases between. The CDR3 DNA reads TGTGCCAGCAGTGACGGCCCTCCGGGCTACAATGAGCAGTTCTTC. It codes for CASSDGPPGYNEQFF.

This clone appeared once. The rearrangement joins TRBV4-3 to TRBJ2-3, with TRBD2 identical over 8 bases. Per germline, CDR1 LGHNA and CDR2 YSLEER. This CDR3 comprises 15 residues. Losses at the gene ends were 1 base for V and 4 bases for J; bases not matched to a gene: 4. CDR3 coding DNA: TGCGCCAGCAGCCAAGGACTAGCGCAGGCAGATACGCAGTATTTT. It translates to CASSQGLAQADTQYF.

This clone has just a few counts. The V gene is TRBV27, the J gene TRBJ1-6, with a possible D match to TRBD1 (6 bases). CDR1 is MNHEY and CDR2 is SMNVEV in the germline V gene (reference sequence). There are 16 residues in the CDR3. V gave up 5 bases and J gave up 6 bases, with 17 bases separating them. The CDR3 sequence: CASSPSAGVGNSPLHF. For the CDR3, the DNA is TGTGCCAGCAGTCCCTCGGCAGGGGTGGGTAATTCACCCCTCCACTTT.

This clone showed up just once. The chain joins TRBV11-2 to TRBJ2-3; TRBD1 agrees at 7 bases. CDR3 size: 14 residues. The germline gives CDR1 SGHAT, CDR2 FQNNGV. After removal of 5 bases from V and 3 bases from J, the junction contained 5 bases not matched to a gene. CDR3 nucleotides: TGTGCCAGCAGCACAGGACAGGTGACAGATACGCAGTATTTT. Protein product: CASSTGQVTDTQYF.

In this sample, this clone turned up once. The chain employs TRBV6-5 and TRBJ1-4; D unclear. Looked up from germline, CDR1 is MNHEY and CDR2 is SVGAGI. V lost 2 bases and J 4 bases, leaving 11 bases between the germline ends. The CDR3 length is 15 residues. The CDR3 is CASSYKVQDNEKLFF. The CDR3 region has the DNA TGTGCCAGCAGTTACAAAGTCCAGGATAATGAAAAACTGTTTTTT.

A few counts support this clone. The V call is TRBV19, the J call TRBJ2-7; tentatively, D is TRBD1 (5 bases). Deletions cut 5 bases from V and 7 bases from J, with 12 bases between. Germline loops: CDR1 LNHDA, CDR2 SQIVND (reference sequence). The CDR3 spans 12 residues. The CDR3 region is CASSSAGLEQYF. Written as DNA, the CDR3 is TGTGCCAGTAGTTCCGCAGGGTTGGAGCAGTACTTC.

The chain couples TRBV27 to TRBJ1-5; TRBD1 aligns across 9 bases. In germline, CDR1 is MNHEY, CDR2 SMNVEV (reference sequence). There are 16 residues in the CDR3. The junction had 11 bases not matched to a gene; V was cut back by 4 bases and J by 7 bases. CDR3 sequence (DNA): TGTGCCAGCAGTTCGGGGACAGGGTCCGGATGGCAGCCCCAGCATTTT. It translates to CASSSGTGSGWQPQHF.

V usage is TRBV9 and J usage is TRBJ2-2, with TRBD2 as a possible D gene (7 bases). Germline loops: CDR1 SGDLS, CDR2 YYNGEE. V lost 4 bases to trimming and J lost 0 bases, with 13 bases between them. This CDR3 is built from 16 residues. This CDR3 reads CASSPLGGPNTGELFF. Written as DNA, the CDR3 is TGTGCCAGCAGCCCCTTGGGGGGGCCGAACACCGGGGAGCTGTTTTTT.

The chain uses TRBV18 and TRBJ2-7; D remains ambiguous. The CDR3 runs to 14 residues. CDR1 and CDR2 from the germline V gene are KGHSH and LQKENI. V lost 2 bases, J lost 2 bases, and 10 bases lay in between. The CDR3 DNA reads TGTGCCAGCTCACCAACCCATACTACCTACGAGCAGTACTTC. Translating gives CASSPTHTTYEQYF.

This chain joins TRBV5-1 and TRBJ1-2; TRBD1 agrees at 9 bases. Germline-derived CDR1 and CDR2 are SGHRS and YFSETQ. The ends lost 4 bases at V and 3 bases at J; junction bases unmatched: 4. The CDR3 extends over 14 amino acids. CDR3 loop: CASSIGDRDYGYTF. CDR3 coding DNA: TGCGCCAGCAGCATCGGGGACAGGGACTATGGCTACACCTTC.

This rearrangement joins TRBV6-6 to TRBJ1-2, with 8 bases identical to TRBD1. V lost 7 bases, J lost 7 bases, and 11 bases stayed unmatched. The V gene's germline CDR1 is MNHNY and CDR2 SVGAGI (reference sequence). This CDR3 is built from 14 residues. This CDR3 reads CASKPGGQQGGYTF. DNA of the CDR3: TGTGCCAGCAAACCAGGGGGCCAGCAAGGTGGCTACACCTTC.

The chain is built from TRBV14 and TRBJ1-1; D not resolved. Trimming stripped 0 bases from V and 6 bases from J, with 8 bases between. The CDR3 runs 13 residues. CDR1 is SGHDN, CDR2 FVKESK, per germline. The DNA of the CDR3 is TGTGCCAGCAGCCAAGATTGGGGAGCTGAAGCTTTCTTT. Translating gives CASSQDWGAEAFF.

CDR3 nucleotides: TGTGCCATCAGTGAGCAGGGGGGAAATTCACCCCTCCACTTT. It yields the protein CAISEQGGNSPLHF. The V gene is TRBV10-3, the J gene TRBJ1-6; TRBD1 aligns across 7 bases. The V and J ends lost 2 bases and 7 bases, in that order; junction bases with no gene match: 2. Germline V lookup: CDR1 ENHRY, CDR2 SYGVKD. There are 14 residues in the CDR3.

This clone is a singleton in its sample. The chain uses TRBV28 and TRBJ2-3, with D perhaps TRBD2 (6 bases). This CDR3 has 15 residues. The germline gives CDR1 MDHEN, CDR2 SYDVKM. V gave up 2 bases and J gave up 10 bases, with 19 bases separating them. The chain's CDR3 is CASSLHRSGLLSQYF. CDR3 coding DNA: TGTGCCAGCAGTTTACACAGAAGCGGGCTTCTGTCGCAGTATTTT.

This chain uses TRBV2 with TRBJ1-1; tentative D call: TRBD1 (5 bases). In germline, CDR1 is SNHLY, CDR2 FYNNEI. The CDR3 consists of 15 residues. Trimming stripped 8 bases from V and 7 bases from J, with 23 bases between. The CDR3 DNA reads as TGTGCCAGCCTAGAGCAGGGCCTAAGACATAATGAAGCTTTCTTT. Its translation: CASLEQGLRHNEAFF.

CDR3 nucleotide sequence: TGCGCCAGCAGCCAAGACTACCGGGGCTACGAGCAGTACTTC. As protein: CASSQDYRGYEQYF. The chain employs TRBV4-3 and TRBJ2-7, with D possibly matching TRBD2 (5 bases). The V gene lost 0 bases and the J gene lost 3 bases, with 9 bases spanning the gap. The CDR3 is 14 amino acids. The germline gives CDR1 LGHNA, CDR2 YSLEER.

V is TRBV6-5 and J is TRBJ1-4; D is unclear. CDR1 MNHEY and CDR2 SVGAGI come from the germline V gene. The CDR3 is made up of 16 amino acids. Trimming pared 0 bases from V and 0 bases from J, leaving 8 bases between. The CDR3, as DNA: TGTGCCAGCAGTTACTCCATTTTAGCAACTAATGAAAAACTGTTTTTT. Translating gives CASSYSILATNEKLFF.

The chain employs TRBV29-1 and TRBJ1-2; no definite D call. The V and J ends lost 0 bases and 4 bases respectively, with 15 bases between them. Germline V lookup: CDR1 SQVTM, CDR2 ANQGSEA. CDR3 length: 15 residues. CDR3 sequence: CSVEEVGSRGYGYTF. Here the CDR3 DNA reads TGCAGCGTTGAAGAAGTAGGGAGCCGGGGCTATGGCTACACCTTC.

As concerns this clone: This sample also contains other DNA sequences that code for the same CDR3. This chain joins TRBV9 and TRBJ2-3; D remains unclear. The germline V gene encodes CDR1 SGDLS and CDR2 YYNGEE. Between the trimmed V and J ends, which lost 4 bases and 0 bases, there was a span of 3 bases. The CDR3 length is 12 residues. The CDR3 is CASSPSTDTQYF. For the CDR3, the DNA is TGTGCCAGCAGCCCTAGCACAGATACGCAGTATTTT.

The rearrangement joins TRBV27 to TRBJ2-7; 14 bases are shared with TRBD2. Germline CDR1 MNHEY, CDR2 SMNVEV (reference sequence). V dropped 5 bases and J dropped 6; count of bases not matched to a gene: 6. The CDR3 is made up of 15 amino acids. The CDR3 loop reads CASSRSGTSGSEQYF. The DNA for the CDR3 is TGTGCCAGCAGTCGTTCCGGGACTAGCGGGAGCGAGCAGTACTTC.